Presented here are 7 T cell receptor beta chains from one specimen sequenced in a study of shared clonotypes between healthy human individuals. The table came from immunoSEQ multiplex PCR; TCRdb's copy has only in-frame clones and leaves some out. The data show about 990,000 clones, more than 75% seen once. The sequencing sample was made of memory CD4+ T cells from PBMCs. As for subset: CD45RA-negative fraction. The receptors derive from a man younger than 30 in good health. Some clones in this sample may be carry-over from other donors' samples.

The rearrangement uses TRBV28 and TRBJ1-2; the match to TRBD1 covers 7 bases. The junction had 3 bases not matched to a gene; V was cut back by 5 bases and J by 0 bases. CDR3 length: 14 amino acids. Germline V gene lookup returns CDR1 MDHEN and CDR2 SYDVKM. The DNA for the CDR3 is TGTGCCAGCAGTCTCCAGGGGGCTAACTATGGCTACACCTTC. This encodes CASSLQGANYGYTF.

This chain connects TRBV4-2 to TRBJ2-1; 8 bases fit TRBD1. Per the germline V gene, CDR1 is LGHNA and CDR2 is YNFKEQ. This CDR3 has 17 amino acids. Trimming cost V 0 bases and J 4 bases; bases outside gene matches: 8. CDR3 DNA sequence: TGTGCCAGCAGCCAAGATCCGACAGGGGACTCGTACAATGAGCAGTTCTTC. This codes for CASSQDPTGDSYNEQFF.

The gene calls are TRBV4-1 and TRBJ2-7; D remains ambiguous. Trimming shortened V by 2 bases and J by 0 bases, and 8 bases separated the two germline ends. The CDR3 is 14 residues long. Per germline, CDR1 MGHRA and CDR2 YSYEKL. CDR3 sequence reads: CASSQPTASYEQYF. DNA for the CDR3: TGCGCCAGCAGCCAACCGACGGCCTCCTACGAGCAGTACTTC.

In its sample, this clone was seen a few times. The chain joins TRBV4-3 to TRBJ2-3; 11 bases agree with TRBD2. The CDR3 spans 17 residues. The V gene's germline CDR1 is LGHNA and CDR2 YSLEER. V lost 0 bases, J lost 3 bases, and 5 bases stayed unmatched. The CDR3 loop is CASSQDGTSGSTDTQYF. CDR3 DNA sequence: TGCGCCAGCAGCCAAGATGGCACTAGCGGGAGTACAGATACGCAGTATTTT.

The chain uses TRBV29-1 and TRBJ2-1; 8 nucleotides match TRBD1. There are 16 residues in the CDR3. V shed 8 bases and J 3 bases; nucleotides not matched to a gene: 15. CDR1 and CDR2 from the germline V gene are SQVTM and ANQGSEA. Here the CDR3 reads CSTLTVTGQDYNEQFF. CDR3 nucleotides: TGCAGCACTCTTACAGTGACGGGACAGGACTACAATGAGCAGTTCTTC.

V usage is TRBV10-3 and J usage is TRBJ2-7, with 10 bases lining up with TRBD1. V dropped 10 bases and J dropped 1; count of bases not matched to a gene: 4. The germline gives CDR1 ENHRY, CDR2 SYGVKD. The CDR3 spans 13 residues. CDR3 in amino acids: CATGGQGSYEQYF. The CDR3 DNA is TGTGCCACCGGGGGACAGGGGTCCTACGAGCAGTACTTC.

The chain combines TRBV7-3 with TRBJ2-1; D may be TRBD2 (5 bases). The V gene lost 5 bases and the J gene lost 5 bases, with 10 bases spanning the gap. Germline CDR1 reads SGHTA; CDR2 reads FQGTGA. This CDR3 has 13 residues. In DNA form, the CDR3 reads TGTGCCAGCAGCCTAGCTCCTAACAATGAGCAGTTCTTC. Translating it yields CASSLAPNNEQFF.